This is a list of T cell receptor beta chains from one sample in a study of metastatic and nonmetastatic thyroid tumors. Using MiXCR, TCRdb reanalyzed the PCR reads. This table holds tens of thousands of clones, roughly an eighth found once. Sample: tumor tissue. The receptors stem from a female donor with papillary thyroid cancer or a benign thyroid nodule (not recorded which). Some clones in this sample may be carry-over from other donors' samples. CDR3s include the opening cysteine and the closing phenylalanine or tryptophan. Fields, in order: clone size, V gene, CDR3 length, D gene, J gene, CDR3 protein, CDR3 DNA. The D gene is left open where the match is weak. Clone sizes are given selectively: once, few, many, or a class where the clone is expanded.

>NA|TRBV7-3|13|NA|TRBJ2-3
CASRSTGTDTQYF
TGTGCCAGCAGATCTACAGGGACGGATACGCAGTATTTT
>many|TRBV4-1|15|NA|TRBJ1-2
CASSHLDTGTGGYTF
TGCGCCAGCAGCCACCTAGATACAGGGACCGGGGGCTACACCTTC
>many|TRBV29-1|12|NA|TRBJ1-2
CSVDGGDYGYTF
TGCAGCGTTGACGGGGGAGACTATGGCTACACCTTC
>many|TRBV11-2|12|NA|TRBJ1-3
CASSTPGNTIYF
TGTGCCAGCAGTACGCCAGGAAACACCATATATTTT
>many|TRBV11-1|14|NA|TRBJ1-2
CASSLVGANYGYTF
TGTGCCAGCAGCCTAGTTGGCGCTAACTATGGCTACACCTTC
>many|TRBV12-3/TRBV12-4|14|TRBD1|TRBJ1-1
CASRQTGGYTEAFF
TGTGCCAGCAGACAAACAGGGGGCTACACTGAAGCTTTCTTT
>many|TRBV19|15|TRBD2|TRBJ2-7
CASSMESGSSYEQYF
TGTGCCAGTAGTATGGAGAGCGGGAGCTCCTACGAGCAGTACTTC
>NA|TRBV20-1|14|TRBD1|TRBJ2-7
CSAFRRDRGYEQYF
TGCAGTGCCTTCAGACGGGACAGGGGTTACGAGCAGTACTTC
>many|TRBV27|13|TRBD1|TRBJ1-2
CASSQGTGGGYTF
TGTGCCAGCAGTCAAGGGACAGGGGGAGGCTACACCTTC
>many|TRBV14|14|NA|TRBJ2-7
CASSSLAFAYEQYF
TGTGCCAGCAGCTCTTTAGCGTTTGCCTACGAGCAGTACTTC
>few|TRBV12-3/TRBV12-4|15|TRBD1|TRBJ1-1
CASSASQGANTEAFF
TGCGCCAGCAGTGCCTCCCAGGGGGCCAACACTGAAGCTTTCTTT
>NA|TRBV10-1|14|TRBD1|TRBJ2-4
CASSGTGGINIQYF
TGCGCCAGCAGCGGGACAGGGGGCATAAACATTCAGTACTTC
>many|TRBV6-1|13|TRBD2|TRBJ2-1
CASKGQAGGEQFF
TGTGCCAGCAAGGGTCAGGCGGGAGGTGAGCAGTTCTTC
>many|TRBV7-9|13|TRBD1|TRBJ2-1
CASSTTGGAEQFF
TGTGCCAGCAGCACGACAGGGGGGGCTGAGCAGTTCTTC
>many|TRBV29-1|12|NA|TRBJ2-2
CSVVGVTGELFF
TGCAGCGTGGTAGGGGTCACCGGGGAGCTGTTTTTT
>many|TRBV5-6|16|TRBD2|TRBJ2-7
CASSALTSGRAHEQYF
TGTGCCAGCAGCGCGCTGACTAGCGGGAGGGCCCACGAGCAGTACTTC
>NA|TRBV7-8|14|NA|TRBJ2-1
CASSLGTASGEKFF
TGTGCCAGCAGCTTAGGGACAGCCTCCGGAGAGAAGTTCTTC
>NA|TRBV11-2|15|NA|TRBJ1-2
CASSFRVTGSYGYTF
TGTGCCAGCAGCTTTAGGGTTACGGGTAGCTATGGCTACACCTTC
>many|TRBV5-6|15|TRBD1|TRBJ2-7
CASSLWGTGSYEQYF
TGTGCCAGCAGCTTGTGGGGGACAGGCTCCTACGAGCAGTACTTC
>few|TRBV15|18|TRBD2|TRBJ2-7
CATSSNLPPLAGEYEQYF
TGTGCCACCAGCAGTAACCTCCCCCCCCTAGCGGGAGAGTACGAGCAGTACTTC
>NA|TRBV2|15|TRBD1|TRBJ2-7
CASSEGGTGAYEQYF
TGTGCCAGCAGCGAAGGGGGGACAGGGGCCTACGAGCAGTACTTC
>many|TRBV20-1|13|NA|TRBJ1-1
CSAERQTRTEAFF
TGCAGTGCCGAGAGGCAAACTAGAACTGAAGCTTTCTTT
>many|TRBV2|14|NA|TRBJ1-4
CASSRGATNEKLFF
TGTGCCAGCTCCCGAGGAGCAACTAATGAAAAACTGTTTTTT
>NA|TRBV12-3/TRBV12-4|14|NA|TRBJ1-1
CASSGDGQNTEAFF
TGTGCCAGCAGTGGTGACGGACAGAACACTGAAGCTTTCTTT
>many|TRBV6-1|15|NA|TRBJ1-4
CASSQGAGRNEKLFF
TGTGCCAGCAGCCAAGGGGCAGGGCGAAATGAAAAACTGTTTTTT
>many|TRBV2|14|NA|TRBJ1-2
CASRDEIWGLGYTF
TGTGCCAGCAGGGACGAAATATGGGGTCTGGGCTACACCTTC
>NA|TRBV11-2|12|NA|TRBJ2-7
CASSLDRYEQYF
TGTGCCAGCAGCTTAGACCGCTACGAGCAGTACTTC
>few|TRBV29-1|14|NA|TRBJ2-2
CSVEPSVRPGELFF
TGCAGCGTTGAACCTAGCGTGAGGCCCGGGGAACTGTTTTTT
>many|TRBV11-3|12|NA|TRBJ2-7
CASSRTTYEQYF
TGTGCCAGCAGCCGAACTACCTACGAGCAGTACTTC
>many|TRBV7-8|13|NA|TRBJ2-3
CASSSKSTDTQYF
TGTGCCAGCAGCTCTAAAAGCACAGATACGCAGTATTTT
>many|TRBV5-1|12|NA|TRBJ2-1
CASSLTSYEQFF
TGCGCCAGCAGCTTGACTAGTTATGAGCAGTTCTTC
>NA|TRBV20-1|17|TRBD2|TRBJ2-2
CSARYGTSGFNTGDLFF
TGCAGTGCTCGCTACGGGACTAGCGGGTTTAACACCGGGGACCTGTTTTTT
>many|TRBV20-1|12|NA|TRBJ2-5
CSARLGRETQYF
TGCAGTGCTAGACTTGGTCGAGAGACCCAGTACTTC
>many|TRBV6-1|15|NA|TRBJ2-7
CASSEGGHNGYEQYF
TGTGCCAGCAGTGAAGGGGGACATAACGGCTACGAGCAGTACTTC
>many|TRBV14|14|NA|TRBJ2-7
CASSHSGGWYEQYF
TGTGCCAGCAGCCACAGCGGAGGGTGGTACGAGCAGTACTTC
>NA|TRBV20-1|15|TRBD1|TRBJ1-2
CSAPDRARDNYGYTF
TGCAGTGCTCCAGACAGGGCAAGAGATAACTATGGCTACACCTTC
>medium-sized|TRBV29-1|15|NA|TRBJ2-2
CSVPSGGGQTGELFF
TGCAGCGTTCCTTCCGGGGGAGGTCAAACCGGGGAGCTGTTTTTT
>NA|TRBV20-1|15|NA|TRBJ1-1
CSARDPDGGNTEAFF
TGCAGTGCTAGAGACCCGGACGGCGGAAACACTGAAGCTTTCTTT